Included here is one TCR beta chain sequence, with context. Its antigen is currently unknown. CDR3 length: 18 residues. The record originates from a study of T cell responses to AZD1222 COVID-19 vaccine. General observations from the study: Just a handful of AZD1222 recipients tested seropositive at baseline. Sampling that yielded the repertoires occurred only after the peak T cell response. Clonal diversity was possibly underestimated; the donors were predominantly white British and more often female. Unmutated variant regions reportedly attract nearly half of all spike-specific TCRs.

Clones were read by immunoSEQ multiplex PCR, and TCRdb kept only the in-frame ones, dropping some. The table lists roughly 120,000 clones, 89% of them singletons, with roughly 4.1% in the top ten. The sample consisted of peripheral blood, taken on day 0 of AZD1222 vaccination. The TCR sequence derives from an adult in good health. This chain connects TRBV7-5 to TRBJ2-2; the table's D gene call, TRBD1, was not cross checked with the DNA. TRBV7-5 has pseudogene status. DNA of the CDR3: TGTGTCAGAAGCCGTAAGACTGAGACAGGTTGGAACACCGGGGAGCTGTTTTTT. This encodes CVRSRKTETGWNTGELFF.